These T cell receptor beta chains were read from a single sample in a study of identical twins. One entry per CDR3 protein results from TCRdb running MiXCR on the 5' RACE reads. The sample lists about 200,000 distinct CDR3 sequences; roughly a tenth were seen once. The sequenced sample was memory T cells sorted from blood. These TCRs come from a man in his forties or fifties in good health. Both conserved end residues are trimmed from each CDR3.

j_call v_call cdr3_aa
TRBJ2-1 TRBV20-1 SASNLARVNNEQF
TRBJ2-1 TRBV20-1 SANPGTSGSYNEQF
TRBJ2-6 TRBV7-9 ASSPGTRGSGANVLT
TRBJ2-3 TRBV29-1 SVISTSTNTQY
TRBJ1-1 TRBV4-1 ASSPIGRTRDTEAF
TRBJ1-5 TRBV7-8 ASSYGPSNQPQH
TRBJ1-5 TRBV6-1 ASSDTGGTNQPQH
TRBJ2-1 TRBV4-2 ASSQVILGGSYNEQF
TRBJ2-1 TRBV5-6 ASSFSSGEYNEQF
TRBJ1-6 TRBV12-3/TRBV12-4 ASSWGRDSPLH
TRBJ2-4 TRBV28 ASNIAKNIQY
TRBJ2-4 TRBV28 ASSPPEVQISIQY
TRBJ1-2 TRBV7-9 ASSLVRAQGYT
TRBJ2-4 TRBV4-3 ASSQDPTRGVAKNIQY
TRBJ2-1 TRBV14 ASSQDPGYNEQF
TRBJ1-4 TRBV5-1 ASRTQTGAANEKLF
TRBJ2-7 TRBV20-1 SARDFTGTGGVNEQY
TRBJ1-2 TRBV5-1 ASSLDYYGYT
TRBJ2-7 TRBV28 ASSSNSGGLQAQY
TRBJ2-7 TRBV5-8 ASSRTGSSYEQY
TRBJ1-4 TRBV20-1 SATRRVQGITNEKLF
TRBJ2-3 TRBV28 ASSRQGSTDTQY
TRBJ2-7 TRBV6-5 ASTKRQGLPYEQY
TRBJ2-1 TRBV10-3 AIRGPSVEQF
TRBJ2-7 TRBV28 ASSLSGTRMYEQY
TRBJ2-1 TRBV4-3 ASSQLAGVYNEQF
TRBJ1-5 TRBV20-1 SASTTVRQPQH
TRBJ1-5 TRBV12-3/TRBV12-4 ASSQTEDSNQPQH
TRBJ2-2 TRBV6-2/TRBV6-3 ASSYLSGAPNAGELF
TRBJ2-1 TRBV12-3/TRBV12-4 ASSLGSSSYNEQF
TRBJ2-1 TRBV6-2/TRBV6-3 ASSYSGQGYNEQF
TRBJ2-7 TRBV28 ASNVPGLSYEQY
TRBJ2-2 TRBV5-5 ASRQGSVTGELF
TRBJ2-7 TRBV12-3/TRBV12-4 ASSLTGAHEQY
TRBJ2-1 TRBV5-1 ASSFGVNEQF
TRBJ1-2 TRBV3-1 ASSQAARQNYGYT
TRBJ1-6 TRBV6-1 ASSESRNNSPLH
TRBJ1-5 TRBV4-1 ASSPRANQPQH
TRBJ2-7 TRBV4-3 ASSQGDTTYEQY
TRBJ2-4 TRBV28 ASSSLRVAGALIIQY
TRBJ1-5 TRBV27 ARRPQNLREEGNQPQH
TRBJ1-5 TRBV28 ASMTMSNNQPQH
TRBJ2-1 TRBV20-1 SARAGTGNNEQF
TRBJ1-4 TRBV30 AWSGQYQEKLF
TRBJ2-2 TRBV6-1 ASRTLAGVIGELF
TRBJ2-4 TRBV5-1 ASSLAWLGDIQY
TRBJ2-7 TRBV27 ASSPTPTGFSYEQY
TRBJ2-3 TRBV5-1 ASSLAWGSSTDTQY
TRBJ2-5 TRBV27 ASRPRFQETQY
TRBJ2-5 TRBV7-2 ASSLAGGPSRQVETQY
TRBJ1-1 TRBV15 ATSRDRAWRAF
TRBJ2-5 TRBV6-5 ASSYTGTSGQETQY
TRBJ1-5 TRBV7-2 ASSEYSNQPQH
TRBJ2-2 TRBV24-1 ATSEGDTGELF
TRBJ1-1 TRBV7-9 ASSKGRLATEAF
TRBJ2-1 TRBV6-2/TRBV6-3 ASSDGDEQF
TRBJ1-2 TRBV7-2 ASSLEPGVSGYGYT
TRBJ2-3 TRBV5-4 ASSLTQKGDTQY
TRBJ2-2 TRBV24-1 ATSERGQGWTGELF